This TCR beta chain was identified during a study of blood T cell repertoires in COVID-19. The CDR3 consists of 15 residues. Germline CDR1 is MNHEY and CDR2 is SMNVEV (reference sequence). J gave up 7 bases and V 6 bases, and 9 bases lay outside the gene matches. Libraries were prepared by immunoSEQ multiplex PCR; TCRdb keeps only in-frame clonotypes and omits some of them. The data show 250,000 or so clones, 91% seen once. The sequence was obtained from a man aged 40-49 years who had been exposed to COVID-19. The sequenced sample was PBMCs or T cells enriched from blood (not recorded which). The J gene is TRBJ1-2, the V gene TRBV27; 12 bases are shared with TRBD1. For the CDR3, the DNA is TGTGCCAGCAGAAGAGAGGGACAGGGGGCATCTGGCTACACCTTC. It yields the protein CASRREGQGASGYTF.